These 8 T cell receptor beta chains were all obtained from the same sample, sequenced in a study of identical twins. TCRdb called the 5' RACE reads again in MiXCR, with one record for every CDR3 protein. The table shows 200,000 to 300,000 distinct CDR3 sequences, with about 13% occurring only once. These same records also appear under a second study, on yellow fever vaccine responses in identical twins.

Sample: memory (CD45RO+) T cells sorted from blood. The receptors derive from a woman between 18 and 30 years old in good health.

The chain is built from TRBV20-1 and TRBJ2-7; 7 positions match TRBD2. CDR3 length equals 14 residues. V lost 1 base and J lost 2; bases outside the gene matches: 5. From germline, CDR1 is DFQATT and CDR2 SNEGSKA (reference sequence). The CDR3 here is CSARATGLPYEQYF. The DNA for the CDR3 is TGCAGTGCTAGAGCCACGGGACTACCCTACGAGCAGTACTTC.

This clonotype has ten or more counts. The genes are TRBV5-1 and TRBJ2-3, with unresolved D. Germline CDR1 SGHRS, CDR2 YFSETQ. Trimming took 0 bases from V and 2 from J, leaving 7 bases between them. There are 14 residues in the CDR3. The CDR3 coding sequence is TGCGCCAGCAGCTTGGCGACCGTCACAGATACGCAGTATTTT. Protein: CASSLATVTDTQYF.

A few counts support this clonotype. The CDR3 bases are TGTGCCACCAGCAGAGGGGGGGACGGACCCATCTACGAGCAGTACTTC. Its translation is CATSRGGDGPIYEQYF. The rearrangement uses TRBV15 and TRBJ2-7, with a weak D call TRBD2 (6 bases). V dropped 1 base and J dropped 3 bases, with 16 bases sitting between them. The germline V gene encodes CDR1 LNHNV and CDR2 YYDKDF (reference sequence). The CDR3 consists of 16 residues.

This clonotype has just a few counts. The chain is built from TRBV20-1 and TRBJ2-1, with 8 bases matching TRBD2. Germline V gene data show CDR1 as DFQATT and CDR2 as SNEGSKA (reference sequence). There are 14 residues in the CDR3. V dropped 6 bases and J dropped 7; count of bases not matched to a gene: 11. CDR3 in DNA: TGCAGTGCAACCGGGCCCCGGGAGGGGAATGAGCAGTTCTTC. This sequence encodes CSATGPREGNEQFF.

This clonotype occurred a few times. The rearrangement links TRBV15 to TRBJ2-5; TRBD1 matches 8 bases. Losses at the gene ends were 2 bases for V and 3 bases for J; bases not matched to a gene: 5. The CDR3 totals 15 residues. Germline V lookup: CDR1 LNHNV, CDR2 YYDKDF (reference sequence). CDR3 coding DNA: TGTGCCACCAGCAGAACCGGGACAGGCAAAGAGACCCAGTACTTC. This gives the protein CATSRTGTGKETQYF.

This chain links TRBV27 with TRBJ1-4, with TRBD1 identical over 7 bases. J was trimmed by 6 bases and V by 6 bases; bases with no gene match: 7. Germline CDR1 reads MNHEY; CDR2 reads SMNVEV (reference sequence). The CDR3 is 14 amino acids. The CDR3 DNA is TGTGCCAGCAGCGGGACAGCACGTTATGAAAAACTGTTTTTT. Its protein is CASSGTARYEKLFF.

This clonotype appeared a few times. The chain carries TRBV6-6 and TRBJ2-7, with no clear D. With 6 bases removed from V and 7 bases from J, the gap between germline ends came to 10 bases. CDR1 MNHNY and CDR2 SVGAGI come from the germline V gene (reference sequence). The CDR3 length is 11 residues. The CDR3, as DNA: TGTGCCAGCAGCCGCCAGGAGGAGCAGTACTTC. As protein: CASSRQEEQYF.

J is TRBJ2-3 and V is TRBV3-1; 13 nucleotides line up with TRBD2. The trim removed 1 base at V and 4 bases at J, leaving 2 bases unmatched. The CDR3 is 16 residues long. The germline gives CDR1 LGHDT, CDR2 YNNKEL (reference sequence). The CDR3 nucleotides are TGTGCCAGCAGCCAAGGACTAGCGGGAGGCGCAGATACGCAGTATTTT. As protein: CASSQGLAGGADTQYF.